Described below is a single TCR beta chain sequence and its context. Its antigen is undetermined. This CDR3 is built from 15 residues. In germline, CDR1 is SEHNR, CDR2 FQNEAQ (reference sequence). J gave up 5 bases and V 6 bases, and 9 bases lay outside the gene matches. The data originate from a study of siplizumab effects on memory and regulatory T cells. General observations from the study: Memory cells seemed less diverse than naive T cells, which seemed major alloresponse contributors.

For three donor pairs, CD4+ naive/memory and CD8+ naive/effector-memory/TEMRA unstimulated subsets were also sequenced. TCR templates, 75,000 to 100,000 per sample, were assayed. Profiling relied on immunoSEQ multiplex PCR, and the TCRdb table lists in-frame clones only, not all of them. The top ten clones hold less than 0.35% of a sample with about 50,000 clones, roughly nine tenths of them seen once. This chain joins TRBV7-9 and TRBJ1-4; 7 bases agree with TRBD1. Sequencing used naive CD8+ T cells sorted from blood. The receptor was isolated from a human donor in good health. The CDR3 loop reads CASSNTGAGNEKLFF. CDR3 coding DNA: TGTGCCAGCAGTAACACAGGGGCGGGGAATGAAAAACTGTTTTTT.